This TCR beta chain is drawn from a study of shared clonotypes between healthy human individuals. The naive CD8 population came from CD45RO-negative cells selected for CCR7, without terminally differentiated effector memory CD45RA+ cells. On this clone: Antigen: not known.

Profiling relied on immunoSEQ multiplex PCR, and the TCRdb table lists in-frame clones only, not all of them. The sample consists of roughly 890,000 clones, about 92% of them appearing once. The study's findings and limits: Richness estimates generally favored naive over memory subsets.

Sequencing was performed on naive CD8+ T cells sorted from blood. This receptor was identified in a man under 40 in good health.

This CDR3 is CASSFSGGGDYGYTF. The CDR3 nucleotides are TGTGCCAGCAGCTTTTCGGGTGGGGGCGACTATGGCTACACCTTC. The chain employs TRBV7-9 and TRBJ1-2; D possibly corresponds to TRBD1 (6 bases). Germline CDR1 SEHNR, CDR2 FQNEAQ (reference sequence). V was pared by 3 bases and J by 3 bases, with 14 bases between. This CDR3 is built from 15 residues.